This T cell receptor (beta chain) emerged from a study of blood T cells in healthy people across ages. A J-beta primer mix and a sample-barcoded 5' primer were used in a second PCR of about 7 to 12 cycles. One entry per CDR3 protein, called by TCRdb with MiXCR from the 5' RACE reads. Of more than 650,000 distinct CDR3 sequences listed, around a quarter are singletons. A note on this clonotype: The antigen remains undetermined.

Notes on the study in general: Estimates drawn from one million T cells were deemed to understate diversity. Strong correlation was found linking TCR beta diversity to naive T cell percentage.

The V gene's germline CDR1 is MDHEN and CDR2 SYDVKM. Trimming took 5 bases from V and 5 from J, leaving 15 bases between them. CDR3 length: 15 amino acids. These data are also associated with another study on T cells of mothers and their children.

This TCR was sampled from a boy between 10 and 17 years old in good health. This chain links TRBV28 with TRBJ1-4, with TRBD1 as a possible D gene (6 bases). What was sequenced was blood. The CDR3 loop is CASSAQGSMNEKLFF. In nucleotides, the CDR3 is TGTGCCAGCAGTGCCCAGGGGTCCATGAATGAAAAACTGTTTTTT.